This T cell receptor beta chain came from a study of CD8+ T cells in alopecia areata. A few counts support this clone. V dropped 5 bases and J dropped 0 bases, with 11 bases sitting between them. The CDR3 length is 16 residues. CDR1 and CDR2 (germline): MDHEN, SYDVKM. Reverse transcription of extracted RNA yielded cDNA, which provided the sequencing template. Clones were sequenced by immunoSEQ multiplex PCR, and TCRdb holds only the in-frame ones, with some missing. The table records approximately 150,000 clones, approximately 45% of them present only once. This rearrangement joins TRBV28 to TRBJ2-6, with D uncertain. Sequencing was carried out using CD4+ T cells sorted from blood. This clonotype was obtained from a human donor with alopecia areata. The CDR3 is CASSPMSRSGANVLTF. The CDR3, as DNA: TGTGCCAGCAGTCCGATGTCTCGCTCTGGGGCCAACGTCCTGACTTTC.